This T cell receptor beta chain was obtained from a study of regulatory T cells in long-lasting Graves disease. Noted time point: persistent/refractory GD, antithyroid drugs over 5 years with positive TRAb. RNA isolated from PBMCs was used to make the TCR library. As a group, patients came from one endocrinology department in Xi'an, China. For TCR beta, libraries came from iRepertoire HTBI primers and Arm-PCR of CDR3 regions. A single record per CDR3 protein comes from TCRdb applying MiXCR to the multiplex PCR reads. The sample has over 450,000 distinct CDR3 sequences, roughly 21% seen once. The CDR3 runs 14 residues. The V gene's germline CDR1 is MNHEY and CDR2 SVGEGT. Findings and limits, study-wide: Among persistent patients, a larger number of public clonotypes were shared (about 2,700) than among newly diagnosed patients (roughly 910). Graves' patients with persistent disease showed TCR diversity lower than patients newly diagnosed.

Turning to this clonotype: The antigen remains unidentified. This may arise from a read error, as a much more abundant clone is one base away.

The sample consisted of peripheral blood mononuclear cells (PBMCs), taken when the disease was refractory, from a patient treated with antithyroid drugs. V gene TRBV6-2 or TRBV6-3 combines with J gene TRBJ1-5, with 9 nucleotides matching TRBD1. The TCR sequence derives from a female donor with Graves disease. The CDR3 loop reads CAGRPGQGNQPQHF. The CDR3, as DNA: TGTGCCGGCAGGCCCGGACAGGGGAATCAGCCCCAGCATTTT.